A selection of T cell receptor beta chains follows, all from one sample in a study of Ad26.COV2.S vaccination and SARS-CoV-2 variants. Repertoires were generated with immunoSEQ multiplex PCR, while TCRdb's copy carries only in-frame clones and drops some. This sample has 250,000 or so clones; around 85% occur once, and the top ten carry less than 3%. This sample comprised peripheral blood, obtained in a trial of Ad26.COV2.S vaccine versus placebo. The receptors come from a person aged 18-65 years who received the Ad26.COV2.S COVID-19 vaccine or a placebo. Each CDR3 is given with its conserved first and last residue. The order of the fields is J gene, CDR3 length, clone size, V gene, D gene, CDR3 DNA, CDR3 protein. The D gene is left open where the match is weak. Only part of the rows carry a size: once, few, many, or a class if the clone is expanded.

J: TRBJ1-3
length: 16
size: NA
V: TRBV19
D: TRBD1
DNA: TGTGCCAGTTCACGACAGGGGGCATTCTCTGGAAACACCATATATTTT
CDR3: CASSRQGAFSGNTIYF

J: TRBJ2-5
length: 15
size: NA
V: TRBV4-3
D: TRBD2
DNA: TGCGCCAGCAGCCTTACAAGCGGGAGCGGGGAGACCCAGTACTTC
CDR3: CASSLTSGSGETQYF

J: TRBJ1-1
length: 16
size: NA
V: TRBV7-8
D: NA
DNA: TGTGCCAGCAGCTTAAGGGTGTGGGGAAGAGGCACTGAAGCTTTCTTT
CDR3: CASSLRVWGRGTEAFF

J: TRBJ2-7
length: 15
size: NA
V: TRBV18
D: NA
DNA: TGTGCCAGCTCACCACGACGGGGCAAATCCTACGAGCAGTACTTC
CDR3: CASSPRRGKSYEQYF

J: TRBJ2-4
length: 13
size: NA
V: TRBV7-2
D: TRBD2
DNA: TGTGCCAGCAGCCCACTAGCGGGAAACATTCAGTACTTC
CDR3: CASSPLAGNIQYF

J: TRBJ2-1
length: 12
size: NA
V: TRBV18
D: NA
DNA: TGTGCCAGCTCACCAGATGGGAATGAGCAGTTCTTC
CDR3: CASSPDGNEQFF

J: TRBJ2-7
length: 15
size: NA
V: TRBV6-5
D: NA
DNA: TGTGCCAGCAGTTACTCGGTCCACAGGGACCACGAGCAGTACTTC
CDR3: CASSYSVHRDHEQYF

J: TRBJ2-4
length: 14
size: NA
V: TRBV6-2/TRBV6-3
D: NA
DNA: TGTGCCAGCAGTTACTCGAAAGGGGTGAACATTCAGTACTTC
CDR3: CASSYSKGVNIQYF

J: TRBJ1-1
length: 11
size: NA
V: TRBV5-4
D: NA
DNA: TGTGCCAGCAGCCAAGGGGGTGAAGCTTTCTTT
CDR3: CASSQGGEAFF

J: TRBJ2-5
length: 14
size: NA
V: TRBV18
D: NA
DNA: TGTGCCAGCTCACCCGGGACTGCCCAAGAGACCCAGTACTTC
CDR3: CASSPGTAQETQYF

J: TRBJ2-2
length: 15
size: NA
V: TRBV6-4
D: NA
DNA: TGTGCCAGCAGCCGGGACTTCAACCCCCCCGGGGAGCTGTTTTTT
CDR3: CASSRDFNPPGELFF

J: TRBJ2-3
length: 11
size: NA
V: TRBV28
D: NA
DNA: TGTGCCAGCAGGACAACAGATACGCAGTATTTT
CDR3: CASRTTDTQYF

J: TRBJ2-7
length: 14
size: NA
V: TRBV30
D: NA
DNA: TGTGCCTGGAGTGTATCTCGGGGCCCCTACGAGCAGTACTTC
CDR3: CAWSVSRGPYEQYF

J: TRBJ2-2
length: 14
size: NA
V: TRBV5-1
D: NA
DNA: TGCGCCAGCAGCTTGGACGGGGGCACCGGGGAGCTGTTTTTT
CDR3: CASSLDGGTGELFF

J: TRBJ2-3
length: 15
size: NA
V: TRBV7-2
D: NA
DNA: TGTGCCAGCAGCTTAATGCAGGGGAGCACAGATACGCAGTATTTT
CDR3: CASSLMQGSTDTQYF

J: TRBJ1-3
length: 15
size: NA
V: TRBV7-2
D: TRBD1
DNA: TGTGCCAGCAGCATGACCGGGACAGTAGGAAACACCATATATTTT
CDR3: CASSMTGTVGNTIYF

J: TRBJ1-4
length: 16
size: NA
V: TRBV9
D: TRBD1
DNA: TGTGCCAGCAGCGGAAGACAGGGGCCTCCTTATGAAAAACTGTTTTTT
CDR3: CASSGRQGPPYEKLFF

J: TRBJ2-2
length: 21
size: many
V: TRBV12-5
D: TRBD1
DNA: TGTGCTAGTGGTTTGGCCCCCCTCTACCTCGGGACAGGGTACAACACCGGGGAGCTGTTTTTT
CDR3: CASGLAPLYLGTGYNTGELFF

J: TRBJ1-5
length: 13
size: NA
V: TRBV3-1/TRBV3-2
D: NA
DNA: TGTGCCAGCAGCCGAGGTTTGAATCAGCCCCAGCATTTT
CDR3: CASSRGLNQPQHF

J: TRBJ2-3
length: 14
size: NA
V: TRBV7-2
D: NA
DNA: TGTGCCAGCAGCTCTGCGGTCGCCGCAGATACGCAGTATTTT
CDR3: CASSSAVAADTQYF

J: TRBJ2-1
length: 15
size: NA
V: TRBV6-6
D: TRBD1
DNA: TGTGCCAGCAGTCAGGGGCGACAGGGGAGCAATGAGCAGTTCTTC
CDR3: CASSQGRQGSNEQFF

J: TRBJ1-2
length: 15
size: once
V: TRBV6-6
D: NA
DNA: TGTGCCAGCAGTTACCAAGGGGGGGCTAACTATGGCTACACCTTC
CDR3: CASSYQGGANYGYTF

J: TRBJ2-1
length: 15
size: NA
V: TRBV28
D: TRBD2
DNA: TGTGCCAGCAGGGGTAGCGGGAGGGCCTACAATGAGCAGTTCTTC
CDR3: CASRGSGRAYNEQFF

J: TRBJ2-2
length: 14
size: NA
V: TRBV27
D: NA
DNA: TGTGCCAGCAGTTCTTGGGGTCTCACCGGGGAGCTGTTTTTT
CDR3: CASSSWGLTGELFF

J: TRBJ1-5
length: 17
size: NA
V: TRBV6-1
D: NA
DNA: TGTGCCAGCAGTGAGGGATTCTGGAGGCAGAGCAATCAGCCCCAGCATTTT
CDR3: CASSEGFWRQSNQPQHF

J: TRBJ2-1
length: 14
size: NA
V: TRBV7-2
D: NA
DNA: TGTGCCAGCAGTTTTAGCCAAATTCGTAATGAGCAGTTCTTC
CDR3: CASSFSQIRNEQFF

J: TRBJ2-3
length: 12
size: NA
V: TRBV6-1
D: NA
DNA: TGTGCCAGCAGTGAACATTCGGATACGCAGTATTTT
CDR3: CASSEHSDTQYF

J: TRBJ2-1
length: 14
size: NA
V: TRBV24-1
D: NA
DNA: TGTGCCACGTCACCGCCGGGGCCCTACAATGAGCAGTTCTTC
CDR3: CATSPPGPYNEQFF

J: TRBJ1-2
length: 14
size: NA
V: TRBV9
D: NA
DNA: TGTGCCAGCAGCGCCATGAGGGATAACTATGGCTACACCTTC
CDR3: CASSAMRDNYGYTF

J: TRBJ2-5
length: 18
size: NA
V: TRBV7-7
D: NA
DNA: TGTGCTAGCAGCCCTACTCTAAGAGGGGGGGGGATCCAAGAGACCCAGTACTTC
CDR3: CASSPTLRGGGIQETQYF

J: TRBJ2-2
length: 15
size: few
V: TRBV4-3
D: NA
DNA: TGCGCCAGCAGCCAAGATCAAATAACCACCGGGGAGCTGTTTTTT
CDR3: CASSQDQITTGELFF

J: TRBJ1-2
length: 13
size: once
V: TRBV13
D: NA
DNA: TGTGCCAGCAGCCGGTCGGGGGGCTATGGCTACACCTTC
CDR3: CASSRSGGYGYTF

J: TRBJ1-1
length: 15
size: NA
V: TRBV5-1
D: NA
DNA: TGCGCCAGCAGCTCCTTTGGCCCTGGGAACACTGAAGCTTTCTTT
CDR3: CASSSFGPGNTEAFF

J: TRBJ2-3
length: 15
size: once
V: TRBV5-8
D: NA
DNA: TGTGCCAGCAATAGTGCCCTAACAAGCACAGATACGCAGTATTTT
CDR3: CASNSALTSTDTQYF

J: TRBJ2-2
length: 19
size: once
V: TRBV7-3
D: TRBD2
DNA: TGTGCCAGCAGCTCCACCGGGACTAGCGGGAGGAGGGGCACCGGGGAGCTGTTTTTT
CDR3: CASSSTGTSGRRGTGELFF

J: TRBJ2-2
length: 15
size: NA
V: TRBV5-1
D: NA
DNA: TGCGCCAGCAGCTTGGATGCGCGAGGCAGCGGGGAGCTGTTTTTT
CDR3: CASSLDARGSGELFF

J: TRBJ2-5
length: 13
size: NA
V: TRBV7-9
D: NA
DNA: TGTGCCAGCAGCTCACCATGGATGGAGACCCAGTACTTC
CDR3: CASSSPWMETQYF

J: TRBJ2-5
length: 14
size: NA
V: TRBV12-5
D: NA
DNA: TGTGCTAGTGGTTTTGCGGGGGCCCAAGAGACCCAGTACTTC
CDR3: CASGFAGAQETQYF

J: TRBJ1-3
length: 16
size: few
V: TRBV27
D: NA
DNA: TGTGCCAGCAGTTTATCCGGCAGGGGCTCTGGAAACACCATATATTTT
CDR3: CASSLSGRGSGNTIYF

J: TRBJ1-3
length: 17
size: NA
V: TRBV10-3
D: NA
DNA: TGTGCCATCAGCCAGGGTAATCAGGCCGGAACTGGAAACACCATATATTTT
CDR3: CAISQGNQAGTGNTIYF

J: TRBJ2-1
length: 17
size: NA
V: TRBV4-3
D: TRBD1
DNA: TGCGCCAGCAGCCAAGCAGGCAGGGGGCTGTCTAGTAATGAGCAGTTCTTC
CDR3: CASSQAGRGLSSNEQFF

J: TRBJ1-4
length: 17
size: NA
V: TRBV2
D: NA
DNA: TGTGCCAGCAGTGGCGCCATCTTCGGACGGGATAATGAAAAACTGTTTTTT
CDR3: CASSGAIFGRDNEKLFF

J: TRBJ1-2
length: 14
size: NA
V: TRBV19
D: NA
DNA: TGTGCCAGTAGTATTGTGACAGCTAACTATGGCTACACCTTC
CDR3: CASSIVTANYGYTF

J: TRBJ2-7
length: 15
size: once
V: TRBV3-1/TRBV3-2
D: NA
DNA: TGTGCCAGCAGCTCCCGGGACACTTGCGACTACGAGCAGTACTTC
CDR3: CASSSRDTCDYEQYF

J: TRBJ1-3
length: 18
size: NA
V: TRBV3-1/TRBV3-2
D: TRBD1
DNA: TGTGCCAGCAGCCAAGTCCCGGGACAGGGAAACTCTGGAAACACCATATATTTT
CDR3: CASSQVPGQGNSGNTIYF

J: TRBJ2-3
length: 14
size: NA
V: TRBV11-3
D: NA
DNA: TGTGCCAGCAGCTTAGGGGGGGACACAGATACGCAGTATTTT
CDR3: CASSLGGDTDTQYF

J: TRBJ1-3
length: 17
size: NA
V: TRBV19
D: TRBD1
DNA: TGTGCCAGTAGTAGGAGAAGGACAGGGGATTTCGAAAACACCATATATTTT
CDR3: CASSRRRTGDFENTIYF

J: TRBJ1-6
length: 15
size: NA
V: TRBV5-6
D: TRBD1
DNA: TGTGCCAGCAGCTCGGGACAGGTTTATAATTCACCCCTCCACTTT
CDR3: CASSSGQVYNSPLHF

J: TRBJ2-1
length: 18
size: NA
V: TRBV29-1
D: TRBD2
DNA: TGCAGCGTTGGGCTCCGGGGGTTCTGGGAGGGGTCCTACAATGAGCAGTTCTTC
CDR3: CSVGLRGFWEGSYNEQFF

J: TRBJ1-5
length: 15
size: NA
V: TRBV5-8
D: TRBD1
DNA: TGTGCCAGCAGCCGGGGACAGCTATCAAATCAGCCCCAGCATTTT
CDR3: CASSRGQLSNQPQHF

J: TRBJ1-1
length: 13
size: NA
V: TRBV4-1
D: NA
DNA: TGCGCCAGCAGCCACTCGTGGAACACTGAAGCTTTCTTT
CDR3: CASSHSWNTEAFF

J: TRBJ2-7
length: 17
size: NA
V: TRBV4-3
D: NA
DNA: TGCGCCAGCAGCCAAGATCGCGGGGGCGCGGGGTCCTACGAGCAGTACTTC
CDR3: CASSQDRGGAGSYEQYF

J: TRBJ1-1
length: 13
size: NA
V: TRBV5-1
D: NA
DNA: TGCGCCAGCGCCCCGGTCGAAATGTCGGTAGCTTTCTTT
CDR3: CASAPVEMSVAFF

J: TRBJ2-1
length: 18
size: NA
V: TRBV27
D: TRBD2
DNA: TGTGCCACCCGTACCCCCCTAGCGGGAGACGGATCCTACAATGAGCAGTTCTTC
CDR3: CATRTPLAGDGSYNEQFF

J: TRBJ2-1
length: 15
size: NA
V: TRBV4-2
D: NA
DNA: TGTGCCAGCAGCCCGCAGGAAAGCTCCTACAATGAGCAGTTCTTC
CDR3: CASSPQESSYNEQFF

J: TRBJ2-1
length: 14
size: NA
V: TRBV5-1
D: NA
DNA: TGCGCCAGCAGCTTGACAGGGTTCAACAATGAGCAGTTCTTC
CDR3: CASSLTGFNNEQFF

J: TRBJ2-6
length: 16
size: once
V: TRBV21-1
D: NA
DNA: TGTGCCAGCAGCCCCACCGACCAGTCAGGGGCCAACGTCCTGACTTTC
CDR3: CASSPTDQSGANVLTF